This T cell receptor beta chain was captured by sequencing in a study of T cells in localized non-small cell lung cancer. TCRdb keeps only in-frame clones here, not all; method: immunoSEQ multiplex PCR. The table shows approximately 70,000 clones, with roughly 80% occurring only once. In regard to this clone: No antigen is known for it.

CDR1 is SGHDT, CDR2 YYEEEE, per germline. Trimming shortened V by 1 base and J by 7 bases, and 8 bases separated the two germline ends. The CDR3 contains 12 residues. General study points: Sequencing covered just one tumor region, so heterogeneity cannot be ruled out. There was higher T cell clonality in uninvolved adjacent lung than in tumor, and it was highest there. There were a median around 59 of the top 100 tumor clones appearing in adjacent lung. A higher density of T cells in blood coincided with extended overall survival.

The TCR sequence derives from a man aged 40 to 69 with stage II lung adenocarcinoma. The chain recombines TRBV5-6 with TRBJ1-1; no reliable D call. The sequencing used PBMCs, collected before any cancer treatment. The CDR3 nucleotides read TGTGCCAGCAGCTTGAGGACGAATGAAGCTTTCTTT. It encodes CASSLRTNEAFF.